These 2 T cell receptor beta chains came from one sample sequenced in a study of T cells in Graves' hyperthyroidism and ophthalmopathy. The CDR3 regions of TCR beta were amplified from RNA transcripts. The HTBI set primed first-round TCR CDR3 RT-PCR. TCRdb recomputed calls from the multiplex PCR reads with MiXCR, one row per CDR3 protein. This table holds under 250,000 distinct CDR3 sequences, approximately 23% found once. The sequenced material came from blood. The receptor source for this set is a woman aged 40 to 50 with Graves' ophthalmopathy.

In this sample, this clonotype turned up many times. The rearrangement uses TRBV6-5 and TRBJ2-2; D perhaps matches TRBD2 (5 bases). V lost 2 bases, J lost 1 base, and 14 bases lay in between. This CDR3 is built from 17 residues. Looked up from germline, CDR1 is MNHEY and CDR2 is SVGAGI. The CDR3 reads CASSYGAGDWNTGELFF. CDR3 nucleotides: TGTGCCAGCAGTTACGGTGCCGGGGATTGGAACACCGGGGAGCTGTTTTTT.

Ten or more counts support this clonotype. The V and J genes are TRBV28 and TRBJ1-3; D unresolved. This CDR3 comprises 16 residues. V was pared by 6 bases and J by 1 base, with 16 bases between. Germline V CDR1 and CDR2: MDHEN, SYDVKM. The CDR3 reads CASRRREPDSGNTIYF. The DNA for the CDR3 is TGTGCCAGCAGAAGGAGGGAACCCGATTCTGGAAACACCATATATTTT.